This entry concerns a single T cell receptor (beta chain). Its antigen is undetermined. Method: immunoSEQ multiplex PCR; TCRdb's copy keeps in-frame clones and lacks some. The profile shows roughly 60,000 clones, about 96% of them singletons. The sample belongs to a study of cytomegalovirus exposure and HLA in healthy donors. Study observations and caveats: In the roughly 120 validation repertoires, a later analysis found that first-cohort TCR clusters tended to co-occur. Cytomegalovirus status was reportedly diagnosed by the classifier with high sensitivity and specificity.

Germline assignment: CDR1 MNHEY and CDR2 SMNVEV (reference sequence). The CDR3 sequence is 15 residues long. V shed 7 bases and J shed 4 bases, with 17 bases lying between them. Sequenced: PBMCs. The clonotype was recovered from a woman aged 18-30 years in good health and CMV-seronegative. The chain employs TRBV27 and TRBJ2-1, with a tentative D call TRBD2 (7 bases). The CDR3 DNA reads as TGTGCCAGCACCCCTAGGGGGGGTGGGTACAATGAGCAGTTCTTC. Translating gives CASTPRGGGYNEQFF.